Here is one T cell receptor (beta chain) with its context. This sample was taken from a study of blood T cell repertoires in COVID-19. Study at large: Acute and convalescent COVID-19 specimens originated in the United States, Italy and Spain. T cells, B-cell-depleted T cells, or PBMCs provided the cDNA or gDNA that served as material.

Authors' analysis steps: Amplifying reference gene primers gave estimates of nucleated cell counts. Profiling relied on immunoSEQ multiplex PCR, and the TCRdb table lists in-frame clones only, not all of them. V and J calls and clone size are as listed in that table; D and trimming were resolved from the DNA. This sample has about 220,000 clones, with more than 75% found just once. The junction had 5 bases not matched to a gene; V was cut back by 7 bases and J by 1 base. The CDR3 loop spans 15 amino acids. CDR1 and CDR2 from the germline V gene are SNHLY and FYNNEI. This clonotype was obtained from a man aged 35-49 years with active or convalescent COVID-19. The chain uses TRBV2 and TRBJ2-1, with 9 positions matching TRBD1. Input material: peripheral blood. The CDR3 loop reads CASKLDRGSYNEQFF. The DNA for the CDR3 is TGTGCCAGCAAACTTGACAGGGGGTCCTACAATGAGCAGTTCTTC.